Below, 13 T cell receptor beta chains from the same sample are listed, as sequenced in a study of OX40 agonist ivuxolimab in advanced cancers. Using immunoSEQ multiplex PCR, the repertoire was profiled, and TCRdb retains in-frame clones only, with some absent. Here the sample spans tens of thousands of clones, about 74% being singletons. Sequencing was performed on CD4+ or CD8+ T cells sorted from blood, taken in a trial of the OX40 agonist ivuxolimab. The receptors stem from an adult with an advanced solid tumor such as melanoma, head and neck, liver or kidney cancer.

CDR3 coding DNA: TGCGCCAGCAACTTCGCAGGGTTACCCCAAGAGACCCAGTACTTC. This translates into CASNFAGLPQETQYF. The rearrangement joins TRBV5-1 to TRBJ2-5; D perhaps matches TRBD1 (5 bases). The CDR3 totals 15 residues. Germline CDR1 SGHRS, CDR2 YFSETQ. V was trimmed by 6 bases and J by 1 base, leaving 16 bases between them.

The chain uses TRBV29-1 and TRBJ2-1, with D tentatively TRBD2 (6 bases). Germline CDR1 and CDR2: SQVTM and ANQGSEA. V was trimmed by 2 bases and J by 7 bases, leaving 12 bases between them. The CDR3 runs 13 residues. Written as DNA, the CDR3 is TGCAGCGTTGAACAGACTAGAATAAATGAGCAGTTCTTC. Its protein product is CSVEQTRINEQFF.

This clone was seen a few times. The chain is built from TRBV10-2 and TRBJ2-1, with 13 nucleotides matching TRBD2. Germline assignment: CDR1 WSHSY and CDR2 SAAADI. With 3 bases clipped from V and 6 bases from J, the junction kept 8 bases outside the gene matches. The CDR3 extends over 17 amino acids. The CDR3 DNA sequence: TGCGCCAGCAGTGATTTGCCCGGGACTAGCGGGACCAATGAGCAGTTCTTC. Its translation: CASSDLPGTSGTNEQFF.

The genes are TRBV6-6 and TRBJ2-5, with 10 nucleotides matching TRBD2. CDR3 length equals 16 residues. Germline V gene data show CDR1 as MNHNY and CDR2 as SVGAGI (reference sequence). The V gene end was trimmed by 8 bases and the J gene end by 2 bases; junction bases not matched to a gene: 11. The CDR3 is CASALAGVGGQETQYF. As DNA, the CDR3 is TGTGCCAGCGCGCTAGCGGGAGTAGGTGGACAAGAGACCCAGTACTTC.

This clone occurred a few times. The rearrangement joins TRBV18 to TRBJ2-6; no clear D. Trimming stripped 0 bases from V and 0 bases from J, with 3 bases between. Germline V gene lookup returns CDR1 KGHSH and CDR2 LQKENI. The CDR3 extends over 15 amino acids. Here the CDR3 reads CASSPPNSGANVLTF. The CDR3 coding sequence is TGTGCCAGCTCACCACCGAACTCTGGGGCCAACGTCCTGACTTTC.

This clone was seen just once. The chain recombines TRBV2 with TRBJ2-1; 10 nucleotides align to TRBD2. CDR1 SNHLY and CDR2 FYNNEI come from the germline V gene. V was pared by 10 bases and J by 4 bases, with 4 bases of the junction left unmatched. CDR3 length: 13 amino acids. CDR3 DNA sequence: TGTGCCACCAGGACTAGCGGTTACAATGAGCAGTTCTTC. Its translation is CATRTSGYNEQFF.

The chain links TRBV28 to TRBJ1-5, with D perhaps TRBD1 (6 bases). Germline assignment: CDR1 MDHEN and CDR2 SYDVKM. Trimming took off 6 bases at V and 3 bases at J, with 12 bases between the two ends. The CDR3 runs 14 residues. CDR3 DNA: TGTGCCAGCAGGGCCGACAGGACCAATCAGCCCCAGCATTTT. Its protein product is CASRADRTNQPQHF.

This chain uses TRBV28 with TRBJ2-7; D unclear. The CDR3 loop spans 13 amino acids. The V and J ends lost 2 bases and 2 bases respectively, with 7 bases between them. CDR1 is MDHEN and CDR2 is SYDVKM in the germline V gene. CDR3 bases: TGTGCCAGCAGTTTAAACGGACCCTACGAGCAGTACTTC. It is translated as CASSLNGPYEQYF.

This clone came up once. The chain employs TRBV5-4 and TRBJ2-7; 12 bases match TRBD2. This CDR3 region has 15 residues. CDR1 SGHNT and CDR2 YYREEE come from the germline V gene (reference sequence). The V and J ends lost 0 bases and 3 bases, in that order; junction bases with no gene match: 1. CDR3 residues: CASSLETSGSYEQYF. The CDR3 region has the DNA TGTGCCAGCAGCTTGGAGACTAGCGGGAGCTACGAGCAGTACTTC. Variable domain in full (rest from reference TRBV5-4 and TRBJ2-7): ETGVTQSPTHLIKTRGQQVTLRCSSQSGHNTVSWYQQALGQGPQFIFQYYREEENGRGNFPPRFSGLQFPNYSSELNVNALELDDSALYLCASSLETSGSYEQYFGPGTRLTVT.

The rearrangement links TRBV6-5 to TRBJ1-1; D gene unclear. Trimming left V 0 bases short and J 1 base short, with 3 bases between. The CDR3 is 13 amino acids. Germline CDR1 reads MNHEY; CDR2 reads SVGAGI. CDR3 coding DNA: TGTGCCAGCAGTTACTCGTGGAACACTGAAGCTTTCTTT. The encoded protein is CASSYSWNTEAFF.

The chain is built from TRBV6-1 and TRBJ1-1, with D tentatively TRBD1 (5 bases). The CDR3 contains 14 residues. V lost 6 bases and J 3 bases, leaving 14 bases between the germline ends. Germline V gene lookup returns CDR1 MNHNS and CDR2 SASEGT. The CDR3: CASRETEDHTEAFF. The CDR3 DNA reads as TGTGCCAGCAGGGAGACAGAGGATCACACTGAAGCTTTCTTT.

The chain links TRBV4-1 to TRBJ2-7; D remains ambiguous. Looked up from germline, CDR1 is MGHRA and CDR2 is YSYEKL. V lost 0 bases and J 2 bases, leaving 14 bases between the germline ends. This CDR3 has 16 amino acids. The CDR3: CASSQEWPERAYEQYF. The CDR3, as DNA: TGCGCCAGCAGCCAAGAATGGCCTGAAAGGGCCTACGAGCAGTACTTC.

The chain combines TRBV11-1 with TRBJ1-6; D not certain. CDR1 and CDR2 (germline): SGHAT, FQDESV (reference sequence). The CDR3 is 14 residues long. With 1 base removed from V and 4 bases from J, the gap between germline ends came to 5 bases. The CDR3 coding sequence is TGTGCCAGCAGCTTAGGATCTTATAATTCACCCCTCCACTTT. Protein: CASSLGSYNSPLHF.